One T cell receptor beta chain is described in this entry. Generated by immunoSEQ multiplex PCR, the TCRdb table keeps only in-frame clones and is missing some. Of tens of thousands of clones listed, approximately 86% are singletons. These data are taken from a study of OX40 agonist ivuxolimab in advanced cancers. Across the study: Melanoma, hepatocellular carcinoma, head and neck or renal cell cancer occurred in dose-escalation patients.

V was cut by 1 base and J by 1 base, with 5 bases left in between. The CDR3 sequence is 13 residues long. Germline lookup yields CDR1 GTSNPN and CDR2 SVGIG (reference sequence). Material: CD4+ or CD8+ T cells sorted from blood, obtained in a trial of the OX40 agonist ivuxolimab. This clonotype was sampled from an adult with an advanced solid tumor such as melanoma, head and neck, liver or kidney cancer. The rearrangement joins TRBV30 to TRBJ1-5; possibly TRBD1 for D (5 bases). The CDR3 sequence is CAWSGQSNQPQHF. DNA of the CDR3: TGTGCCTGGAGTGGACAGAGCAATCAGCCCCAGCATTTT.